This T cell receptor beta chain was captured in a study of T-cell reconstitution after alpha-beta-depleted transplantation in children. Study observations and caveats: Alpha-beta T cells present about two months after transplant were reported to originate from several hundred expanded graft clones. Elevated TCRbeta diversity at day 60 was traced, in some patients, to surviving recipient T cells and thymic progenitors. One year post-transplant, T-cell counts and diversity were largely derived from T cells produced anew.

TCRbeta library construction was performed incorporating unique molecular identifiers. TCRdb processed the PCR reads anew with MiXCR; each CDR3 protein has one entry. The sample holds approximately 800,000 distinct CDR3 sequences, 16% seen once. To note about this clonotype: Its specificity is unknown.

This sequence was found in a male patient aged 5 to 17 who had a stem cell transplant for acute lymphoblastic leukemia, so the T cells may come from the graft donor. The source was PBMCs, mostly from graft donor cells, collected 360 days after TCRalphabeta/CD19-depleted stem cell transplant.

CDR3 sequence: CASSWTYDTDTQYF. Here the CDR3 DNA reads TGTGCCAGTAGTTGGACGTATGACACAGATACGCAGTATTTT. The V gene is TRBV19, the J gene TRBJ2-3; D remains ambiguous. V was trimmed by 5 bases and J by 2 bases, leaving 11 bases between them. The CDR3 covers 14 residues. Per the germline V gene, CDR1 is LNHDA and CDR2 is SQIVND (reference sequence).